The 19 T cell receptor beta chains given below trace back to one sample, sequenced in a study of identical twins. TCRdb itself ran the 5' RACE reads through MiXCR, one entry per CDR3 protein. The sample records over 600,000 distinct CDR3 sequences, around 21% being singletons. The data were also submitted as part of a second study, on T cells expressing NK-cell markers.

The source material was PBMCs. The source of these receptors is a woman under 30 in good health.

This clonotype was counted many times. The rearrangement links TRBV10-3 to TRBJ2-1; 10 bases map to TRBD2. The CDR3 is 15 amino acids. V shed 0 bases, J shed 10 bases, and the junction held 6 bases outside the gene matches. Germline CDR1 and CDR2: ENHRY and SYGVKD. Here the CDR3 reads CAISESLLAGTEQFF. CDR3 sequence (DNA): TGTGCCATCAGTGAGTCGCTACTAGCGGGGACGGAGCAGTTCTTC.

V and J are TRBV4-1 and TRBJ2-1; either TRBD1 or TRBD2 may fit D (5 bases each). The CDR3 contains 17 residues. Germline V gives CDR1 MGHRA, CDR2 YSYEKL. Trimming shortened V by 1 base and J by 2 bases, and 15 bases separated the two germline ends. Written as DNA, the CDR3 is TGCGCCAGCAGCCAAGGGGCTTGGGGGAAAACCTACAATGAGCAGTTCTTC. Protein product: CASSQGAWGKTYNEQFF.

The V gene is TRBV6-1, the J gene TRBJ2-7; D gene unclear. The CDR3 extends over 13 amino acids. Germline V CDR1 and CDR2: MNHNS, SASEGT. V was pared by 7 bases and J by 6 bases, with 16 bases between. The CDR3 protein is CASKISYTSEQYF. CDR3 in DNA: TGTGCCAGCAAGATTAGCTACACCTCCGAGCAGTACTTC.

This clonotype was counted at least ten times. The gene calls are TRBV25-1 and TRBJ2-7; D not certain. The CDR3 extends over 14 amino acids. The V gene lost 2 bases and the J gene lost 5 bases, with 13 bases spanning the gap. Germline V lookup: CDR1 MGHDK, CDR2 SYGVNS. In nucleotides, the CDR3 is TGTGCCAGCAGTGAAGACCGGCTTATACACGAGCAGTACTTC. Amino acid sequence: CASSEDRLIHEQYF.

This rearrangement joins TRBV12-3 or TRBV12-4 to TRBJ1-2; perhaps TRBD1 as D (5 bases). V was cut by 4 bases and J by 4 bases, with 13 bases left in between. The CDR3 sequence is 14 residues long. This chain's CDR3 is CASSWFGTFYGYTF. The CDR3 region has the DNA TGTGCCAGCAGTTGGTTCGGGACTTTCTATGGCTACACCTTC.

This clonotype appeared a few times. The J gene is TRBJ1-1, the V gene TRBV12-5; 7 nucleotides agree with TRBD1. CDR3 length: 16 amino acids. Losses at the gene ends were 1 base for V and 0 bases for J; bases not matched to a gene: 5. CDR1 is LGHNT, CDR2 FRNRAP, per germline. CDR3 nucleotide sequence: TGTGCTAGTGGTTTGGGACAGGGAAAGATGAACACTGAAGCTTTCTTT. This translates into CASGLGQGKMNTEAFF.

This clonotype was observed a few times. The rearrangement uses TRBV5-5 and TRBJ2-7; TRBD1 is a possible D gene (5 bases). This CDR3 contains 15 residues. Germline CDR1 and CDR2: SGHKS and YYEKEE (reference sequence). V shed 2 bases and J shed 7 bases, with 19 bases lying between them. Here the CDR3 DNA reads TGTGCCAGCAGCTTAGGGATCCGACAGATTGTTGAGCAGTACTTC. This translates into CASSLGIRQIVEQYF.

This clonotype has ten or more counts. This sequence joins TRBV29-1 and TRBJ2-3, with D tentatively TRBD1 (6 bases). V lost 7 bases, J lost 0 bases, and 14 bases lay in between. The germline CDR1 and CDR2 sequences are SQVTM and ANQGSEA. The CDR3 has 14 residues. Here the CDR3 reads CSATSQGSTDTQYF. Here the CDR3 DNA reads TGCAGCGCAACTTCCCAGGGGAGCACAGATACGCAGTATTTT.

The gene calls are TRBV2 and TRBJ2-3; 7 nucleotides match TRBD2. Germline lookup yields CDR1 SNHLY and CDR2 FYNNEI. V lost 10 bases, J lost 4 bases, and 5 bases stayed unmatched. The CDR3 covers 12 residues. CDR3 DNA: TGTGCCACCGGACTAGAAGCAGATACGCAGTATTTT. Its protein is CATGLEADTQYF.

The CDR3 sequence is CASSLEPNTDTQYF. CDR3 coding DNA: TGCGCCAGCAGCTTGGAGCCTAACACAGATACGCAGTATTTT. The chain has TRBV5-1 and TRBJ2-3; D is unresolved. V was trimmed by 0 bases and J by 2 bases, leaving 7 bases between them. This CDR3 has 14 amino acids. Germline CDR1 is SGHRS and CDR2 is YFSETQ.

This clonotype was recorded a few times. The genes are TRBV7-2 and TRBJ2-1; D call uncertain. The V gene's germline CDR1 is SGHTA and CDR2 FQGNSA. The CDR3 is 14 residues long. The V and J ends lost 1 base and 4 bases respectively, with 8 bases between them. In DNA, the CDR3 is TGTGCCAGCAGCTTAGTGGACGAATACAATGAGCAGTTCTTC. This codes for CASSLVDEYNEQFF.

Only one count was recorded for this clonotype. The genes are TRBV4-2 and TRBJ2-1; D not resolved. This CDR3 is 13 amino acids long. The germline CDR1 and CDR2 sequences are LGHNA and YNFKEQ. V was pared by 3 bases and J by 8 bases, with 11 bases between. The CDR3 protein is CASSHETLDEQFF. The CDR3 DNA reads TGTGCCAGCAGCCACGAGACACTCGATGAGCAGTTCTTC.

This chain links TRBV6-1 with TRBJ2-7; D possibly matches TRBD1 or TRBD2 (5 bases each). The germline V gene has CDR1 MNHNS and CDR2 SASEGT. V lost 6 bases, J lost 3 bases, and 18 bases lay in between. The CDR3 sequence is 15 residues long. CDR3 DNA sequence: TGTGCCAGCAGCACCCCCGGGACGAAACTCTACGAGCAGTACTTC. This codes for CASSTPGTKLYEQYF.

The rearrangement links TRBV6-5 to TRBJ1-3; 7 nucleotides line up with TRBD1. The CDR3 contains 16 residues. Germline-derived CDR1 and CDR2 are MNHEY and SVGAGI. Trimming took 0 bases from V and 0 from J; bases not matched to a gene: 2. CDR3 in amino acids: CASSYSGQHSGNTIYF. CDR3 nucleotides: TGTGCCAGCAGTTACTCGGGACAGCACTCTGGAAACACCATATATTTT.

V gene TRBV25-1 combines with J gene TRBJ2-3; D is undetermined. This CDR3 is built from 14 residues. Trimming cost V 4 bases and J 0 bases, with 8 bases left between them. Germline values: CDR1 MGHDK, CDR2 SYGVNS. The chain's CDR3 is CASSGHLSTDTQYF. Here the CDR3 DNA reads TGTGCCAGCAGTGGACACCTTAGCACAGATACGCAGTATTTT.

This chain links TRBV12-3 or TRBV12-4 with TRBJ2-1, with 10 bases that match TRBD2. The CDR3 totals 15 residues. J gave up 8 bases and V 6 bases, and 10 bases lay outside the gene matches. The CDR3: CASRASSGGRDEQFF. CDR3 nucleotides: TGTGCCAGCAGGGCGTCTAGCGGGGGAAGGGATGAGCAGTTCTTC.

This clonotype was counted many times. The V gene is TRBV5-1, the J gene TRBJ2-7; D gene ambiguous. The CDR3 has 15 residues. Trimming removed 5 bases from V and 6 bases from J, with 21 bases in between. Germline lookup yields CDR1 SGHRS and CDR2 YFSETQ. CDR3 residues: CASSLGRSPSLEQYF. In DNA form, the CDR3 reads TGCGCCAGCAGTTTAGGACGGAGTCCCTCCCTCGAGCAGTACTTC.

The chain employs TRBV6-1 and TRBJ2-7, with D perhaps TRBD1 or TRBD2 (5 bases each). The V gene's germline CDR1 is MNHNS and CDR2 SASEGT. CDR3 length equals 13 residues. The ends were cut back, 2 bases at V and 6 bases at J, with 11 bases in the middle. The CDR3 loop is CASSERGVREQYF. The CDR3 DNA reads as TGTGCCAGCAGTGAACGAGGGGTTCGCGAGCAGTACTTC.

The sample holds many counts of this clonotype. The V gene is TRBV29-1, the J gene TRBJ2-5, with 8 bases fitting TRBD1. This CDR3 contains 12 residues. The trim removed 7 bases at V and 1 base at J, leaving 2 bases unmatched. The germline V gene encodes CDR1 SQVTM and CDR2 ANQGSEA. CDR3 amino acids: CSAGQGQETQYF. CDR3 nucleotides: TGCAGCGCAGGACAGGGCCAAGAGACCCAGTACTTC.